A single T cell receptor (beta chain) is shown here with its context. The source of the sample is a study of T cell changes during pregnancy in multiple sclerosis. Germline assignment: CDR1 PRHDT and CDR2 FYEKMQ (reference sequence). This CDR3 region has 16 residues. The V gene lost 0 bases and the J gene lost 0 bases, with 10 bases spanning the gap. Method: immunoSEQ multiplex PCR; TCRdb's copy keeps in-frame clones and lacks some. The data contain more than 45,000 clones, 93% of them singletons. The receptor's source is a female donor with multiple sclerosis, enrolled in a pregnancy study. The sample was CD8+ T cells from peripheral blood mononuclear cells, taken in the second trimester of pregnancy. J is TRBJ2-3 and V is TRBV13, with D maybe TRBD1 (5 bases). CDR3 sequence reads: CASSLGVGLSTDTQYF. The CDR3 nucleotides read TGTGCCAGCAGCTTAGGTGTGGGGCTCAGCACAGATACGCAGTATTTT.